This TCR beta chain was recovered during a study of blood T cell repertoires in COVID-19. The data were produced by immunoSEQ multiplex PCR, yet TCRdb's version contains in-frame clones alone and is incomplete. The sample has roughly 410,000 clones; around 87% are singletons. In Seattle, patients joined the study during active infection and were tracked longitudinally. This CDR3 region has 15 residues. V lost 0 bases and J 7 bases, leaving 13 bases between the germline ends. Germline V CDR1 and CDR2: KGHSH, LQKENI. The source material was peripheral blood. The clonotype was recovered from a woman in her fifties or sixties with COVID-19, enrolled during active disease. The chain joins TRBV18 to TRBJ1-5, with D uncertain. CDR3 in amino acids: CASSPPNSPGQPQHF. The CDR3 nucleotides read TGTGCCAGCTCACCACCGAACAGCCCGGGGCAGCCCCAGCATTTT.